One sample yielded the 30 T cell receptor beta chains listed below, sequenced in a study of T cell responses to AZD1222 COVID-19 vaccine. TCRdb's table, derived via immunoSEQ multiplex PCR, lists solely in-frame clones and lacks some. There are 150,000 to 200,000 clones in the sample; roughly 88% occur only once, and about 0.49% lies in the top ten. The sample in question was peripheral blood, obtained on day 0 of AZD1222 vaccination. These receptors were obtained from an adult in good health.

The chain recombines TRBV11-2 with TRBJ2-1; D is ambiguous. Looked up from germline, CDR1 is SGHAT and CDR2 is FQNNGV. This CDR3 comprises 14 residues. V was cut by 2 bases and J by 6 bases, with 11 bases left in between. CDR3 sequence: CASSLSSRSNEQFF. CDR3 in DNA: TGTGCCAGCAGCTTAAGCTCCAGGAGCAATGAGCAGTTCTTC.

This clone was found once. This rearrangement joins TRBV29-1 to TRBJ2-5; 10 nucleotides agree with TRBD1. CDR1 SQVTM and CDR2 ANQGSEA come from the germline V gene. This CDR3 region has 15 residues. Trimming at V came to 7 bases and at J to 6 bases, leaving 14 bases not matched to a gene. CDR3 bases: TGCAGCGGACAGGGGGCCGAACTAGCGGACCAGACCCAGTACTTC. Its translation is CSGQGAELADQTQYF.

The gene calls are TRBV9 and TRBJ1-5; maybe TRBD1 (5 bases). Germline V lookup: CDR1 SGDLS, CDR2 YYNGEE. V lost 2 bases and J 4 bases, leaving 10 bases between the germline ends. CDR3 length: 14 amino acids. For the CDR3, the DNA is TGTGCCAGCAGCGTTGACAGTGGTAATCAGCCCCAGCATTTT. Its protein is CASSVDSGNQPQHF.

DNA of the CDR3: TGCGCCAGCAGCTTAATTGTAGATCACGAGCAGTACTTC. This encodes CASSLIVDHEQYF. This chain connects TRBV5-1 to TRBJ2-7, with D hard to call. This CDR3 region has 13 residues. V was pared by 2 bases and J by 5 bases, with 11 bases between. Per germline, CDR1 SGHRS and CDR2 YFSETQ. Full variable domain (remainder filled in from reference TRBV5-1 and TRBJ2-7): KAGVTQTPRYLIKTRGQQVTLSCSPISGHRSVSWYQQTPGQGLQFLFEYFSETQRNKGNFPGRFSGRQFSNSRSEMNVSTLELGDSALYLCASSLIVDHEQYFGPGTRLTVT.

The rearrangement uses TRBV9 and TRBJ2-4; D is unclear. Germline V CDR1 and CDR2: SGDLS, YYNGEE. This CDR3 is 16 amino acids long. Trimming shortened V by 0 bases and J by 1 base, and 11 bases separated the two germline ends. The CDR3 spells CASSVGSSMAKNIQYF. The CDR3, as DNA: TGTGCCAGCAGCGTAGGCAGTAGCATGGCCAAAAACATTCAGTACTTC.

The rearrangement links TRBV7-8 to TRBJ1-5, with D tentatively TRBD1 (5 bases). Trimming took off 5 bases at V and 0 bases at J, with 11 bases between the two ends. From germline, CDR1 is SGHVS and CDR2 FQNEAQ. The CDR3 consists of 15 residues. The CDR3 region has the DNA TGTGCCAGCAGCCCATCAGGGAATAGCAATCAGCCCCAGCATTTT. Translated: CASSPSGNSNQPQHF.

The V call is TRBV19, the J call TRBJ1-2, with TRBD1 identical over 11 bases. The CDR3 runs to 17 residues. Germline-derived CDR1 and CDR2 are LNHDA and SQIVND (reference sequence). J gave up 4 bases and V 3 bases, and 10 bases lay outside the gene matches. Written as DNA, the CDR3 is TGTGCCAGTAGTATTGGTGGACAGGGGGCGCTAGGCTATGGCTACACCTTC. Amino acids: CASSIGGQGALGYGYTF.

The V gene is TRBV28, the J gene TRBJ2-7, with D unclear. V lost 5 bases, J lost 3 bases, and 11 bases lay in between. The CDR3 runs 13 residues. The germline V gene has CDR1 MDHEN and CDR2 SYDVKM. This chain's CDR3 is CASSAAGRYEQYF. The DNA of the CDR3 is TGTGCCAGCAGTGCAGCAGGACGCTACGAGCAGTACTTC.

This chain links TRBV4-2 with TRBJ2-5; 7 positions match TRBD2. The CDR3 extends over 15 amino acids. V gave up 3 bases and J gave up 2 bases; unmatched junction bases: 6. Per the germline V gene, CDR1 is LGHNA and CDR2 is YNFKEQ. The CDR3 is CASSQDGDYQETQYF. DNA for the CDR3: TGTGCCAGCAGCCAGGATGGGGACTATCAAGAGACCCAGTACTTC.

V gene TRBV2 combines with J gene TRBJ2-7; D uncertain. The CDR3 runs to 13 residues. The V gene's germline CDR1 is SNHLY and CDR2 FYNNEI. V gave up 4 bases and J gave up 5 bases, with 12 bases separating them. The CDR3: CASSVTPGHEQYF. The CDR3 DNA follows: TGTGCCAGCAGTGTGACTCCCGGGCACGAGCAGTACTTC.

In its sample, this clone was seen once. The gene calls are TRBV18 and TRBJ1-5, with unresolved D. Trimming took off 3 bases at V and 3 bases at J, with 12 bases between the two ends. The V gene's germline CDR1 is KGHSH and CDR2 LQKENI. The CDR3 has 15 amino acids. The CDR3 DNA reads TGTGCCAGCTCACCTAGTAAGGCCCTCAATCAGCCCCAGCATTTT. Translation: CASSPSKALNQPQHF.

V and J are TRBV29-1 and TRBJ1-1, with TRBD1 identical over 7 bases. The CDR3 runs to 14 residues. V lost 3 bases, J lost 5 bases, and 9 bases stayed unmatched. Germline values: CDR1 SQVTM, CDR2 ANQGSEA. This CDR3 is CSVDAGRGRTEAFF. The CDR3 DNA is TGCAGCGTTGACGCGGGGAGGGGGCGGACTGAAGCTTTCTTT.

The chain carries TRBV28 and TRBJ2-3, with 8 positions matching TRBD1. CDR3 size: 16 residues. Per germline, CDR1 MDHEN and CDR2 SYDVKM. V lost 2 bases, J lost 2 bases, and 6 bases stayed unmatched. This CDR3 reads CASSLAGGEDTDTQYF. The CDR3 region has the DNA TGTGCCAGCAGTTTAGCAGGGGGCGAGGACACAGATACGCAGTATTTT.

The CDR3 DNA follows: TGTGCCAGCAGCCCGGGGGACAGGAAGAACACTGAAGCTTTCTTT. Translating gives CASSPGDRKNTEAFF. This chain uses TRBV5-4 with TRBJ1-1; 8 nucleotides line up with TRBD1. The CDR3 is made up of 15 amino acids. Per the germline V gene, CDR1 is SGHNT and CDR2 is YYREEE (reference sequence). With V trimmed by 4 bases and J by 1 base, 6 bases remained unmatched.

This sequence joins TRBV3-1 (or the pseudogene TRBV3-2) and TRBJ2-5, with 12 nucleotides matching TRBD2. The CDR3 contains 15 residues. Germline V gives CDR1 LGHDT, CDR2 YNNKEL (reference sequence). J gave up 4 bases and V 2 bases, and 2 bases lay outside the gene matches. CDR3 region: CASSQRGLAGETQYF. CDR3 DNA sequence: TGTGCCAGCAGCCAAAGGGGACTAGCGGGAGAGACCCAGTACTTC.

The genes are TRBV5-1 and TRBJ1-1; no firm D call. CDR3 length equals 13 residues. Germline values: CDR1 SGHRS, CDR2 YFSETQ. The V and J ends lost 0 bases and 1 base respectively, with 4 bases between them. CDR3: CASSLDRNTEAFF. CDR3 bases: TGCGCCAGCAGCTTGGACAGGAACACTGAAGCTTTCTTT. Full variable domain (remainder filled in from reference TRBV5-1 and TRBJ1-1): KAGVTQTPRYLIKTRGQQVTLSCSPISGHRSVSWYQQTPGQGLQFLFEYFSETQRNKGNFPGRFSGRQFSNSRSEMNVSTLELGDSALYLCASSLDRNTEAFFGQGTRLTVV.

J is TRBJ1-5 and V is TRBV18; D gene unclear. CDR3 length equals 13 residues. V lost 2 bases and J lost 4, with 6 bases in between. CDR1 is KGHSH and CDR2 is LQKENI in the germline V gene. CDR3 bases: TGTGCCAGCTCACCAGGGGAGAATCAGCCCCAGCATTTT. This translates into CASSPGENQPQHF.

The V call is TRBV5-6, the J call TRBJ2-1; possibly TRBD2 for D (6 bases). Trimming pared 0 bases from V and 9 bases from J, leaving 19 bases between. This CDR3 is built from 16 residues. CDR1 is SGHDT and CDR2 is YYEEEE in the germline V gene. The CDR3 coding sequence is TGTGCCAGCAGCTTGGATGGTGGTAGCGGCGCAATTGAGCAGTTCTTC. It translates to CASSLDGGSGAIEQFF. Supplemented by reference TRBV5-6 and TRBJ2-1, the full variable domain reads DAGVTQSPTHLIKTRGQQVTLRCSPKSGHDTVSWYQQALGQGPQFIFQYYEEEERQRGNFPDRFSGHQFPNYSSELNVNALLLGDSALYLCASSLDGGSGAIEQFFGPGTRLTVL.

On this clone itself: Additional DNA sequences in this sample encode the identical CDR3. V and J are TRBV6-4 and TRBJ2-3; 7 positions agree with TRBD2. V shed 0 bases and J 3 bases; nucleotides not matched to a gene: 3. Germline loops: CDR1 MRHNA, CDR2 SNTAGT. This CDR3 region has 15 residues. CDR3 loop: CASSDSEGGTDTQYF. The DNA of the CDR3 is TGTGCCAGCAGTGACTCGGAGGGAGGGACAGATACGCAGTATTTT.

This chain's CDR3 is CASSESQKRINEQFF. The CDR3 nucleotides are TGCGCCAGCAGTGAGAGTCAGAAAAGAATCAATGAGCAGTTCTTC. The gene calls are TRBV10-1 and TRBJ2-1; D call uncertain. V shed 2 bases and J shed 6 bases, with 14 bases lying between them. Germline lookup yields CDR1 WNHNN and CDR2 SYGVQD (reference sequence). The CDR3 consists of 15 residues.

This chain links TRBV5-1 with TRBJ1-1, with 8 bases lining up with TRBD1. The V and J ends lost 2 bases and 3 bases, in that order; junction bases with no gene match: 9. There are 16 residues in the CDR3. CDR1 and CDR2 (germline): SGHRS, YFSETQ. CDR3 bases: TGCGCCAGCAGCTTTTTGGGAGGACAGGGAGACACTGAAGCTTTCTTT. Its protein is CASSFLGGQGDTEAFF.

Worth noting for this clone: Other DNA variants within this sample encode the same CDR3. V usage is TRBV20-1 and J usage is TRBJ1-1; no definite D call. V lost 3 bases and J lost 1, with 9 bases in between. The CDR3 sequence is 13 residues long. CDR1 and CDR2 from the germline V gene are DFQATT and SNEGSKA (reference sequence). In DNA, the CDR3 is TGCAGTGCTAGTGGTGGCGCGAACACTGAAGCTTTCTTT. This encodes CSASGGANTEAFF.

The chain recombines TRBV7-2 with TRBJ1-2; the D is unclear. CDR1 is SGHTA, CDR2 FQGNSA, per germline. Trimming left V 3 bases short and J 7 bases short, with 15 bases between. There are 14 residues in the CDR3. CDR3 amino acids: CASSLGDGLGGYTF. CDR3 bases: TGTGCCAGCAGCTTGGGTGACGGTCTGGGTGGCTACACCTTC.

Of note for this clone: One junction end does not reproduce the germline sequence, and a read error may be involved. The chain carries TRBV7-2 and TRBJ2-1; TRBD1 is a possible D gene (6 bases). Looked up from germline, CDR1 is SGHTA and CDR2 is FQGNSA. The CDR3 runs to 12 residues. The CDR3 DNA is TGTGCCAGCACCTTACAGGGCTATGAGCAGTTCTTC. Translating gives CASTLQGYEQFF.

This rearrangement joins TRBV19 to TRBJ2-1, with 7 bases that match TRBD2. Trimming at V came to 6 bases and at J to 4 bases, leaving 6 bases not matched to a gene. The CDR3 has 14 residues. From germline, CDR1 is LNHDA and CDR2 SQIVND (reference sequence). The CDR3, as DNA: TGTGCCAGTAGGCAAGCGGGGTTATACAATGAGCAGTTCTTC. Its translation: CASRQAGLYNEQFF.

This rearrangement joins TRBV19 to TRBJ1-1; the D gene is possibly TRBD1 (6 bases). The CDR3 runs 15 residues. The V end lost 3 bases, the J end lost 1 base, and 12 bases lay between the germline ends. Germline V gives CDR1 LNHDA, CDR2 SQIVND (reference sequence). Here the CDR3 DNA reads TGTGCCAGTAGTATGGGGGGGCACCGGAACACTGAAGCTTTCTTT. Protein product: CASSMGGHRNTEAFF.

The chain employs TRBV10-3 and TRBJ1-1; D uncertain. CDR3 length equals 14 residues. V was pared by 3 bases and J by 8 bases, with 16 bases between. In germline, CDR1 is ENHRY, CDR2 SYGVKD. CDR3 protein: CAISDGLGFEEAFF. CDR3 DNA: TGTGCCATCAGTGATGGCCTGGGCTTCGAGGAAGCTTTCTTT.

The rearrangement uses TRBV18 and TRBJ1-5, with a tentative D call TRBD1 (6 bases). CDR1 is KGHSH and CDR2 is LQKENI in the germline V gene. The CDR3 runs 15 residues. Trimming cost V 6 bases and J 1 base, with 13 bases left between them. The CDR3 bases are TGTGCCAGCTCCCCGATGGGGGCAAGCAATCAGCCCCAGCATTTT. The encoded protein is CASSPMGASNQPQHF.

The chain carries TRBV20-1 and TRBJ2-7, with TRBD1 identical over 7 bases. V was clipped by 3 bases and J by 5 bases; unmatched bases: 10. The CDR3 is made up of 14 amino acids. The V gene's germline CDR1 is DFQATT and CDR2 SNEGSKA (reference sequence). As DNA, the CDR3 is TGCAGTGCTAGTGGGCAGGGGGTCAAGAACGAGCAGTACTTC. The encoded protein is CSASGQGVKNEQYF.

The V and J genes are TRBV24-1 and TRBJ2-1, with 8 bases that match TRBD2. CDR1 and CDR2 from the germline V gene are KGHDR and SFDVKD. Trimming at V came to 2 bases and at J to 7 bases, leaving 12 bases not matched to a gene. This CDR3 region has 17 residues. CDR3 protein: CATSDWSGRPNSNEQFF. The CDR3 nucleotides are TGTGCCACCAGTGATTGGAGCGGGAGACCCAATAGTAATGAGCAGTTCTTC.